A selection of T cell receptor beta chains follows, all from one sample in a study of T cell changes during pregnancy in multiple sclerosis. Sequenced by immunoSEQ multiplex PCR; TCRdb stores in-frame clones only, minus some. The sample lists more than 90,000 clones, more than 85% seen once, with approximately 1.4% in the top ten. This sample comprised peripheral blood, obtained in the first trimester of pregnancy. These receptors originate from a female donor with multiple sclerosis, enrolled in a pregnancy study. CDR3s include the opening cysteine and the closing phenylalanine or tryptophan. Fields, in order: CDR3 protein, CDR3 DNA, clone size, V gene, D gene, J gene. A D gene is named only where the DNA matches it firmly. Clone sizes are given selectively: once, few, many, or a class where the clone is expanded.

CDR3: CASSLLLDTGELFF; DNA: TGTGCCAGCAGTTTGTTACTGGACACCGGGGAGCTGTTTTTT; size: .; V: TRBV27; D: .; J: TRBJ2-2
CDR3: CARSFRSTGGSNQPQHF; DNA: TGTGCCAGAAGCTTTAGATCGACCGGGGGTAGCAATCAGCCCCAGCATTTT; size: .; V: TRBV5-3; D: .; J: TRBJ1-5
CDR3: CASSPGLAGGTDTQYF; DNA: TGTGCCAGCTCACCGGGACTAGCGGGCGGAACAGATACGCAGTATTTT; size: .; V: TRBV18; D: TRBD2; J: TRBJ2-3
CDR3: CASSVGTGPNIQYF; DNA: TGTGCCAGCAGCGTAGGAACAGGGCCAAACATTCAGTACTTC; size: .; V: TRBV9; D: .; J: TRBJ2-4
CDR3: CASSLTTRALHNEQFF; DNA: TGTGCCAGCAGCTTAACGACTAGGGCTCTCCACAATGAGCAGTTCTTC; size: .; V: TRBV11-1; D: .; J: TRBJ2-1
CDR3: CASSFSGGTYEQYF; DNA: TGTGCCAGCAGCTTTAGCGGGGGGACCTACGAGCAGTACTTC; size: .; V: TRBV11-2; D: TRBD2; J: TRBJ2-7
CDR3: CASSPLQGSYEQYF; DNA: TGTGCCAGCAGCCCACTACAGGGCTCCTACGAGCAGTACTTC; size: once; V: TRBV27; D: .; J: TRBJ2-7
CDR3: CSVTGTSGIGEQFF; DNA: TGCAGCGTTACCGGGACTAGCGGGATAGGGGAGCAGTTCTTC; size: .; V: TRBV29-1; D: TRBD2; J: TRBJ2-1
CDR3: CASSSYDSLNTEAFF; DNA: TGTGCCAGCAGCTCTTACGACAGCCTGAACACTGAAGCTTTCTTT; size: .; V: TRBV7-9; D: .; J: TRBJ1-1
CDR3: CASSQGLANEQFF; DNA: TGTGCCAGCAGCCAAGGACTCGCCAATGAGCAGTTCTTC; size: .; V: TRBV4-2; D: .; J: TRBJ2-1